This TCR beta chain was sequenced during a study of blood T cell repertoires in COVID-19. About the study: T cells, B-cell-depleted T cells, or PBMCs supplied cDNA or gDNA.

V shed 6 bases and J shed 2 bases, with 11 bases lying between them. Germline loops: CDR1 SGHVS, CDR2 FQNEAQ. The CDR3 runs 14 residues. Per the original methods: Researchers report that nucleated cell counts were estimated from reference gene primer amplification. Clones were read by immunoSEQ multiplex PCR, and TCRdb kept only the in-frame ones, dropping some. V and J calls plus clone size are reproduced from that table; the DNA served to infer D and trimming. The sample lists around 300,000 clones, 86% seen once, with 2.1% in the top ten. This clonotype originated in a woman aged 25 to 39 who had recovered from COVID-19. This chain connects TRBV7-8 to TRBJ1-5, with unresolved D. The sequenced sample consisted of peripheral blood. CDR3 DNA sequence: TGTGCCAGCAGTTGGGGAGACGGCAATCAGCCCCAGCATTTT. It is translated as CASSWGDGNQPQHF.